This T cell receptor beta chain was identified during a study of liver allograft versus peripheral blood T cells. Overall study: The authors compared T cell receptor repertoires in transplanted livers with recipients' peripheral blood repertoires.

TCRdb called the reads again in MiXCR, with one record for every CDR3 protein. The table lists some 8,500 distinct CDR3 sequences, 15% of them singletons. This clonotype is labeled as medium-sized (0.01 to 0.1%). What it binds is not known. Study conclusions and caveats: Repertoires found inside liver allografts reportedly differed from T cell receptor repertoires in peripheral blood.

CDR1 and CDR2 (germline): KGHSH, LQKENI. With V trimmed by 6 bases and J by 6 bases, 8 bases remained unmatched. There are 15 residues in the CDR3. The chain employs TRBV18 and TRBJ1-5, with 10 bases fitting TRBD1. The TCR originated in a human patient who had a liver transplant. The graft donor may account for some of the T cells. The DNA of the CDR3 is TGTGCCAGCTCCTTGTCCGGGACAGGGGTTCAGCCCCAGCATTTT. It specifies CASSLSGTGVQPQHF.